The entry that follows covers one TCR beta chain sequence. Antigen specificity is unknown. Germline V gene lookup returns CDR1 ENHRY and CDR2 SYGVKD. CDR3 length: 14 amino acids. V lost 3 bases to trimming and J lost 5 bases, with 10 bases between them. Use of 60 Vbeta and 13 Jbeta primers characterized the PCR. The protocol was immunoSEQ multiplex PCR, while the TCRdb copy is restricted to in-frame clones and leaves out a portion. The data hold more than 95,000 clones, with roughly three fifths observed a single time. These data originate in a study of cytomegalovirus exposure and HLA in healthy donors. The study, taken as a whole, reports: TCR sequences were mostly rare, though some public TCRs occurred in many donors.

Sequencing was performed on PBMCs. The clonotype comes from a man in his sixties in good health and CMV-seronegative. This chain uses TRBV10-3 with TRBJ2-2; perhaps TRBD1 as D (5 bases). The CDR3 loop reads CAISELKGTGELFF. CDR3 sequence (DNA): TGTGCCATCAGTGAACTAAAGGGGACCGGGGAGCTGTTTTTT.